The 21 T cell receptor beta chains reported below all come from one sample, sequenced in a study of blood T cells in healthy people across ages. Sample-barcoded 5' priming and a J-beta primer mix drove a second PCR of about 7 to 11 cycles. From the 5' RACE reads, TCRdb called clonotypes with MiXCR, one entry per CDR3 protein. The sample has some 900,000 distinct CDR3 sequences; 45% to 50% are singletons. Sample: blood. All receptors come from a man younger than 40 in good health.

This clonotype was found a few times. The genes are TRBV12-3 or TRBV12-4 and TRBJ1-1; D possibly corresponds to TRBD1 (6 bases). The V end lost 5 bases, the J end lost 3 bases, and 16 bases lay between the germline ends. The CDR3 totals 15 residues. This CDR3 is CASSLGGIEYTEAFF. CDR3 DNA: TGTGCCAGCAGTCTAGGGGGAATTGAGTACACTGAAGCTTTCTTT.

This clonotype was seen only a few times. This sequence joins TRBV30 and TRBJ2-1, with TRBD2 as a possible D gene (5 bases). The J call may be mistaken, given a closer DNA end match to TRBJ2-7. Germline assignment: CDR1 GTSNPN and CDR2 SVGIG (reference sequence). This CDR3 is 16 amino acids long. The CDR3 DNA sequence: TGTGCCTGGAGTGTACGAGGAAGCGGCGGGTACAATGAGCAGTACTTC. Translation gives CAWSVRGSGGYNEQYF.

The chain carries TRBV6-2 or TRBV6-3 and TRBJ2-7; D perhaps matches TRBD1 (6 bases). V lost 8 bases and J 2 bases, leaving 13 bases between the germline ends. The CDR3 runs 13 residues. Looked up from germline, CDR1 is MNHEY and CDR2 is SVGEGT. In DNA form, the CDR3 reads TGTGCCAGCCACTCGGACAGTGCCTACGAGCAGTACTTC. Protein sequence: CASHSDSAYEQYF.

V and J are TRBV5-1 and TRBJ2-1; TRBD2 aligns across 9 bases. This CDR3 has 14 amino acids. V trimming: 4 bases; J trimming: 14 bases; junction bases outside the gene matches: 13. Germline CDR1 and CDR2: SGHRS and YFSETQ. The DNA of the CDR3 is TGCGCCAGCAGCCCTGCTCCGGGACTAGCATCGGAGTTCTTC. It specifies CASSPAPGLASEFF.

In this sample, this clonotype turned up once. The genes are TRBV3-1 and TRBJ1-3, with TRBD1 matching over 7 bases. Per the germline V gene, CDR1 is LGHDT and CDR2 is YNNKEL (reference sequence). The CDR3 is 16 amino acids. With V trimmed by 3 bases and J by 0 bases, 5 bases remained unmatched. This CDR3 is CASSQGGQYSGNTIYF. CDR3 bases: TGTGCCAGCAGCCAGGGGGGACAGTACTCTGGAAACACCATATATTTT.

The chain links TRBV4-3 to TRBJ2-7; D unclear. This CDR3 has 15 amino acids. Trimming removed 1 base at V and 1 base at J, with 11 bases between. Looked up from germline, CDR1 is LGHNA and CDR2 is YSLEER. Here the CDR3 DNA reads TGCGCCAGCAGCCAAGGAATGCTCGGGTCCTACGAGCAGTACTTC. Translated, it gives CASSQGMLGSYEQYF.

The chain joins TRBV11-3 to TRBJ2-5; D is unclear. V gave up 1 base and J gave up 1 base, with 16 bases separating them. Germline V lookup: CDR1 SGHNT, CDR2 YENEEA. This CDR3 has 17 amino acids. Here the CDR3 DNA reads TGTGCCAGCAGCTTAGTTGGCAACCCCCGGGCCCAAGAGACCCAGTACTTC. It translates to CASSLVGNPRAQETQYF.

Ten or more counts support this clonotype. CDR3 nucleotides: TGCGCCAGCAGTCAGCCACCTAACTATGGCTACACCTTC. Translating gives CASSQPPNYGYTF. This rearrangement joins TRBV5-1 to TRBJ1-2, with no clear D. Germline values: CDR1 SGHRS, CDR2 YFSETQ. This CDR3 is built from 13 residues. The germline V and J ends were trimmed by 5 bases and 0 bases, with 8 bases remaining between them.

As to this clonotype: One end of the junction is discordant with germline, which a read error may explain. CDR3: CASRYNLDQPQHF. CDR3 in DNA: TGTGCCAGCCGTTACAACCTCGATCAGCCCCAGCATTTT. The chain uses TRBV6-5 and TRBJ1-5; D not resolved. The CDR3 covers 13 residues. Germline CDR1 and CDR2: MNHEY and SVGAGI.

V is TRBV4-2 and J is TRBJ2-7, with TRBD1 identical over 10 bases. Losses at the gene ends were 1 base for V and 1 base for J; bases not matched to a gene: 4. Per the germline V gene, CDR1 is LGHNA and CDR2 is YNFKEQ. The CDR3 spans 16 residues. CDR3 DNA sequence: TGTGCCAGCAGCCAAGTCTCGGGACAGGGGTCCTACGAGCAGTACTTC. Protein: CASSQVSGQGSYEQYF.

V is TRBV7-2 and J is TRBJ1-2; TRBD1 matches 7 bases. Germline V gives CDR1 SGHTA, CDR2 FQGNSA. This CDR3 is built from 16 residues. The J segment lost 5 bases and the V segment lost 3 bases, leaving 12 bases of the junction unmatched. CDR3: CASSLSTGTASYGYTF. The CDR3 coding sequence is TGTGCCAGCAGCTTGTCAACTGGGACAGCTTCTTATGGCTACACCTTC. The full variable domain, rest sourced from reference TRBV7-2 and TRBJ1-2, is GAGVSQSPSNKVTEKGKDVELRCDPISGHTALYWYRQSLGQGLEFLIYFQGNSAPDKSGLPSDRFSAERTGGSVSTLTIQRTQQEDSAVYLCASSLSTGTASYGYTFGSGTRLTVV.

This clonotype has a count of ten or more. The chain links TRBV27 to TRBJ2-7; no clear D gene. From germline, CDR1 is MNHEY and CDR2 SMNVEV (reference sequence). The germline V and J ends were trimmed by 3 bases and 5 bases, with 5 bases remaining between them. This CDR3 comprises 11 residues. The CDR3 sequence: CASSFGHEQYF. CDR3 DNA: TGTGCCAGCAGTTTTGGCCACGAGCAGTACTTC.

CDR3 residues: CSARPGTGGSEKLFF. DNA of the CDR3: TGCAGTGCTAGACCCGGGACAGGGGGTTCTGAAAAACTGTTTTTT. This chain uses TRBV20-1 with TRBJ1-4; 11 bases fit TRBD1. The CDR3 runs 15 residues. Germline values: CDR1 DFQATT, CDR2 SNEGSKA (reference sequence). J gave up 7 bases and V 2 bases, and 6 bases lay outside the gene matches.

V gene TRBV29-1 combines with J gene TRBJ2-3, with 13 bases lining up with TRBD2. The V segment lost 3 bases and the J segment 1 base; nucleotides outside the gene matches: 1. Germline loops: CDR1 SQVTM, CDR2 ANQGSEA. The CDR3 is 15 residues long. In DNA, the CDR3 is TGCAGCGTTGATGGGACTAGCGGGGGCACAGATACGCAGTATTTT. It translates to CSVDGTSGGTDTQYF.

This rearrangement joins TRBV3-1 to TRBJ2-3; tentative D call: TRBD2 (5 bases). Per the germline V gene, CDR1 is LGHDT and CDR2 is YNNKEL (reference sequence). CDR3 length equals 13 residues. The ends were cut back, 6 bases at V and 8 bases at J, with 15 bases in the middle. In DNA, the CDR3 is TGTGCCAGCAGTTTCCTAGCCGGCGGTACGCAGTATTTT. It specifies CASSFLAGGTQYF.

CDR3 nucleotides: TGTGCCAGCAGCGCCACTACAGGGGGCTCAGATACGCAGTATTTT. Translation: CASSATTGGSDTQYF. This chain uses TRBV7-6 with TRBJ2-3, with 9 bases lining up with TRBD1. Germline V gene lookup returns CDR1 SGHVS and CDR2 FNYEAQ. The CDR3 covers 15 residues. V was pared by 5 bases and J by 4 bases, with 7 bases of the junction left unmatched.

This chain links TRBV7-2 with TRBJ2-5, with 14 bases aligning to TRBD2. The CDR3 is 19 amino acids. The germline V gene encodes CDR1 SGHTA and CDR2 FQGNSA. Germline trimming cut 5 bases from V and 4 bases from J; bases unmatched to any gene: 15. CDR3 region: CASSPGTSGRGGVRETQYF. The CDR3 DNA reads as TGTGCCAGCAGCCCTGGGACTAGCGGGAGAGGGGGTGTGAGAGAGACCCAGTACTTC.

The V and J genes are TRBV4-2 and TRBJ2-1; 9 bases are shared with TRBD2. The V and J ends lost 4 bases and 5 bases, in that order; junction bases with no gene match: 9. The CDR3 sequence is 16 residues long. In germline, CDR1 is LGHNA, CDR2 YNFKEQ. CDR3 sequence (DNA): TGTGCCAGCAGCCTTGGGGCGGGGGGGCAGGACAATGAGCAGTTCTTC. Its translation is CASSLGAGGQDNEQFF.

This clonotype was seen only a few times. The V call is TRBV7-2, the J call TRBJ2-3; 12 bases are a match to TRBD2. Per the germline V gene, CDR1 is SGHTA and CDR2 is FQGNSA. This CDR3 is 19 amino acids long. V shed 4 bases, J shed 2 bases, and the junction held 13 bases outside the gene matches. In nucleotides, the CDR3 is TGTGCCAGCAGCTGGGTGCCCTCTACTAGCGGGGGGCACACAGATACGCAGTATTTT. As protein: CASSWVPSTSGGHTDTQYF.

In this sample, this clonotype turned up a few times. The chain employs TRBV6-5 and TRBJ2-1, with TRBD2 identical over 8 bases. Germline V gene lookup returns CDR1 MNHEY and CDR2 SVGAGI. The junction had 3 bases not matched to a gene; V was cut back by 5 bases and J by 6 bases. This CDR3 has 13 amino acids. For the CDR3, the DNA is TGTGCCAGCAGTCGCGGGGGGTCCAATGAGCAGTTCTTC. Protein sequence: CASSRGGSNEQFF.

The rearrangement uses TRBV2 and TRBJ2-3; no firm D call. V was trimmed by 7 bases and J by 0 bases, leaving 14 bases between them. CDR3 length: 15 amino acids. CDR1 SNHLY and CDR2 FYNNEI come from the germline V gene. In DNA, the CDR3 is TGTGCCAGCACCACCCTCAGCTCTAGCACAGATACGCAGTATTTT. Protein: CASTTLSSSTDTQYF.